The source of this TCR beta chain is a study of CD8+ T cells in alopecia areata. Germline V lookup: CDR1 SGDLS, CDR2 YYNGEE. The CDR3 loop spans 15 amino acids. With V trimmed by 4 bases and J by 4 bases, 6 bases remained unmatched. Extracted RNA was reverse transcribed into cDNA, the sequencing template. This table comes from immunoSEQ multiplex PCR, and its TCRdb copy is limited to in-frame clones, with some not included. Of 150,000 to 200,000 clones in the sample, around three fifths were seen once. In its sample, this clone was seen a few times. Documented treatment: oral pan-JAK inhibitor, 5-10 mg twice daily.

The clonotype comes from a human donor with alopecia areata. V gene TRBV9 combines with J gene TRBJ1-2, with 11 bases fitting TRBD1. The specimen was CD4+ T cells sorted from blood, collected at week 4, from a patient treated with tofacitinib. The CDR3 DNA sequence: TGTGCCAGCAGCACGAGGACAGGGGGCGTCTATGGCTACACCTTC. This codes for CASSTRTGGVYGYTF.